The 15 T cell receptor beta chains reported below all come from one sample, sequenced in a study of technical replicates of blood from several donors (dated by TCRdb to 2016 to 2017). Library prep was done by the immunoSEQ multiplex PCR assay. The table comes from immuneACCESS by way of TCRdb, which keeps in-frame sequences with V and J called. Part of the clones is missing from these tables; in studies checked, under half for an unresolved V gene and the rest for unknown reasons. The sample has 66,000 or so clones on record, 95% to 98% of them singletons. Approximately 0.21% of the sample comes from the top ten. The sample was T cells isolated from PBMCs. The receptor set was obtained from a human donor in good health.

V usage is TRBV5-4 and J usage is TRBJ1-1, with 11 bases fitting TRBD1. The CDR3 has 14 residues. CDR1 is SGHNT and CDR2 is YYREEE in the germline V gene (reference sequence). The V and J ends lost 3 bases and 7 bases, in that order; junction bases with no gene match: 5. CDR3 sequence: CASSWDRGRGEAFF. The CDR3 DNA sequence: TGTGCCAGCAGCTGGGACAGGGGGAGAGGTGAAGCTTTCTTT.

The chain recombines TRBV7-9 with TRBJ2-3; 11 nucleotides agree with TRBD2. The CDR3 contains 18 residues. The V and J ends lost 2 bases and 0 bases, in that order; junction bases with no gene match: 7. Germline assignment: CDR1 SEHNR and CDR2 FQNEAQ (reference sequence). CDR3 region: CASSLLIAGGPSTDTQYF. The DNA for the CDR3 is TGTGCCAGCAGCTTATTGATAGCGGGGGGGCCCAGCACAGATACGCAGTATTTT.

This chain connects TRBV7-2 to TRBJ2-3; 10 bases align to TRBD2. The V and J ends lost 2 bases and 8 bases, in that order; junction bases with no gene match: 4. Germline assignment: CDR1 SGHTA and CDR2 FQGNSA. The CDR3 has 14 amino acids. The CDR3 sequence: CASSLPSGGGTQYF. The CDR3 DNA is TGTGCCAGCAGCTTACCTAGCGGGGGAGGTACGCAGTATTTT.

The rearrangement uses TRBV2 and TRBJ1-2, with TRBD1 identical over 8 bases. Germline CDR1 reads SNHLY; CDR2 reads FYNNEI. The CDR3 length is 11 residues. V trimming: 7 bases; J trimming: 9 bases; junction bases outside the gene matches: 4. The DNA for the CDR3 is TGTGCCAGCATCGACAGGGGCAGCTACACCTTC. Protein product: CASIDRGSYTF.

This chain connects TRBV2 to TRBJ2-1, with a possible D match to TRBD2 (7 bases). The CDR3 consists of 15 residues. Germline loops: CDR1 SNHLY, CDR2 FYNNEI. With 0 bases removed from V and 8 bases from J, the gap between germline ends came to 14 bases. The CDR3 sequence is CASSEAGGPFDEQFF. The DNA of the CDR3 is TGTGCCAGCAGTGAAGCGGGGGGGCCGTTTGATGAGCAGTTCTTC. The whole variable domain, filled in from reference TRBV2 and TRBJ2-1, reads EPEVTQTPSHQVTQMGQEVILRCVPISNHLYFYWYRQILGQKVEFLVSFYNNEISEKSEIFDDQFSVERPDGSNFTLKIRSTKLEDSAMYFCASSEAGGPFDEQFFGPGTRLTVL.

The rearrangement links TRBV18 to TRBJ1-1; D not certain. The CDR3 covers 13 residues. V was trimmed by 4 bases and J by 1 base, leaving 7 bases between them. Germline assignment: CDR1 KGHSH and CDR2 LQKENI. Written as DNA, the CDR3 is TGTGCCAGCTCACAAACAGAGAACACTGAAGCTTTCTTT. This gives the protein CASSQTENTEAFF.

This clone has only one observation. The chain joins TRBV4-1 to TRBJ2-7; 8 nucleotides align to TRBD1. Germline lookup yields CDR1 MGHRA and CDR2 YSYEKL. The CDR3 extends over 16 amino acids. V lost 2 bases and J lost 3; bases outside the gene matches: 9. The CDR3 DNA sequence: TGCGCCAGCAGCCAACCCGGGACAGGAAAAAACTACGAGCAGTACTTC. It encodes CASSQPGTGKNYEQYF.

This chain uses TRBV4-2 with TRBJ2-3; D is possibly TRBD1 (6 bases). Germline CDR1 is LGHNA and CDR2 is YNFKEQ. This CDR3 region has 16 residues. Trimming removed 0 bases from V and 5 bases from J, with 15 bases in between. In DNA form, the CDR3 reads TGTGCCAGCAGCCAAGATGGTCAAGGGGGTGGAGATACGCAGTATTTT. Translation gives CASSQDGQGGGDTQYF.

The chain employs TRBV28 and TRBJ1-1; TRBD1 might be the D (5 bases). The V gene lost 4 bases and the J gene lost 11 bases, with 20 bases spanning the gap. CDR3 length: 14 amino acids. The germline V gene encodes CDR1 MDHEN and CDR2 SYDVKM. In nucleotides, the CDR3 is TGTGCCAGCAGTTCCCCGGGCAGGGAATTTATGGCTTTCTTT. Protein product: CASSSPGREFMAFF.

CDR3: CASSALGGTEAFF. The CDR3 nucleotides are TGTGCCAGCAGTGCCCTGGGGGGTACCGAAGCTTTCTTT. The chain joins TRBV2 to TRBJ1-1; TRBD1 is a possible D gene (5 bases). The germline V gene has CDR1 SNHLY and CDR2 FYNNEI. This CDR3 has 13 amino acids. V shed 4 bases and J shed 8 bases, with 14 bases lying between them.

This sequence joins TRBV14 and TRBJ2-1; TRBD1 matches 7 bases. The CDR3 covers 16 residues. Germline CDR1 SGHDN, CDR2 FVKESK. V shed 4 bases, J shed 10 bases, and the junction held 16 bases outside the gene matches. CDR3 amino acids: CASSPLGGYLVGEQFF. The CDR3 nucleotides are TGTGCCAGCAGCCCTTTAGGGGGCTACCTGGTAGGGGAGCAGTTCTTC.

This sequence joins TRBV7-8 and TRBJ1-6; TRBD1 matches at 7 bases. J was trimmed by 4 bases and V by 1 base; bases with no gene match: 10. CDR1 is SGHVS and CDR2 is FQNEAQ in the germline V gene. CDR3 size: 18 residues. CDR3 region: CASSLDPWGQFYNSPLHF. The DNA of the CDR3 is TGTGCCAGCAGCTTAGACCCTTGGGGACAGTTTTATAATTCACCCCTCCACTTT.

This clone was counted a single time. The chain has TRBV5-8 and TRBJ1-1, with 8 bases lining up with TRBD1. Germline assignment: CDR1 SGHTS and CDR2 YDEGEE. There are 16 residues in the CDR3. Losses at the gene ends were 1 base for V and 5 bases for J; bases not matched to a gene: 10. The CDR3 DNA reads as TGTGCCAGCAGCTTGAAGGATGGACAGGGTCAAACTGAAGCTTTCTTT. Translating it yields CASSLKDGQGQTEAFF.

In this sample, this clone turned up once. The V and J genes are TRBV27 and TRBJ2-7; weak D call: TRBD2 (5 bases). V gave up 5 bases and J gave up 2 bases, with 25 bases separating them. This CDR3 has 18 amino acids. Germline V gene data show CDR1 as MNHEY and CDR2 as SMNVEV (reference sequence). The CDR3 DNA is TGTGCCAGCAGTCCAACTACCACCCTCGCGGGCCTTCCCTACGAGCAGTACTTC. Its translation: CASSPTTTLAGLPYEQYF.

The chain is built from TRBV5-4 and TRBJ1-2; D gene unclear. The CDR3 length is 11 residues. CDR1 and CDR2 (germline): SGHNT, YYREEE (reference sequence). Trimming pared 3 bases from V and 8 bases from J, leaving 8 bases between. This chain's CDR3 is CASSSILGYTF. In DNA form, the CDR3 reads TGTGCCAGCAGCTCTATACTCGGCTACACCTTC.